The 13 T cell receptor beta chains presented below share a single source sample, sequenced in a study of early T cells in non-severe SARS-CoV-2 infection. In TCRdb, the 5' RACE reads were re-called with MiXCR into one record per CDR3 protein. The sample carries fewer than 65,000 distinct CDR3 sequences, around 12% recorded once. Material: whole blood. These receptor sequences come from an adult who was a healthcare worker with PCR-confirmed SARS-CoV-2 infection or an uninfected control (not recorded which).

In its sample, this clonotype was seen many times. This chain links TRBV6-1 with TRBJ2-1; the D is unclear. Trimming left V 5 bases short and J 12 bases short, with 11 bases between. The CDR3 has 11 amino acids. Per germline, CDR1 MNHNS and CDR2 SASEGT. The DNA for the CDR3 is TGTGCCAGCAGTTCACTGGCGAGGCAGTTCTTC. It specifies CASSSLARQFF.

This clonotype was seen only a few times. The chain uses TRBV30 and TRBJ2-3, with D perhaps TRBD2 (5 bases). Germline values: CDR1 GTSNPN, CDR2 SVGIG (reference sequence). V lost 2 bases and J 4 bases, leaving 7 bases between the germline ends. The CDR3 has 12 residues. The CDR3, as DNA: TGTGCCTGGAGTCCGGGGTCAGATACGCAGTATTTT. Translation: CAWSPGSDTQYF.

This clonotype was found many times. The chain combines TRBV5-1 with TRBJ1-1; 8 bases fit TRBD1. CDR1 and CDR2 (germline): SGHRS, YFSETQ. Germline trimming cut 3 bases from V and 7 bases from J; bases unmatched to any gene: 5. The CDR3 spans 13 residues. The CDR3 is CASSSQGAVEAFF. In nucleotides, the CDR3 is TGCGCCAGCAGCTCTCAGGGGGCGGTTGAAGCTTTCTTT. Filled out from reference TRBV5-1 and TRBJ1-1, the complete variable domain reads KAGVTQTPRYLIKTRGQQVTLSCSPISGHRSVSWYQQTPGQGLQFLFEYFSETQRNKGNFPGRFSGRQFSNSRSEMNVSTLELGDSALYLCASSSQGAVEAFFGQGTRLTVV.

This clonotype was recorded at least ten times. The gene calls are TRBV19 and TRBJ2-7, with D perhaps matching TRBD1 (6 bases). CDR1 is LNHDA, CDR2 SQIVND, per germline (reference sequence). V lost 5 bases and J 3 bases, leaving 14 bases between the germline ends. The CDR3 sequence is 14 residues long. This chain's CDR3 is CASSGARGVYEQYF. CDR3 DNA: TGTGCCAGTAGTGGCGCCAGGGGCGTCTACGAGCAGTACTTC.

The chain employs TRBV9 and TRBJ1-6; D remains unclear. The CDR3 runs to 12 residues. The V end was cut by 0 bases, the J end by 9 bases, with 4 bases between. Germline V gene sequence: CDR1 SGDLS, CDR2 YYNGEE. CDR3 DNA: TGTGCCAGCAGCGTAGACGGTTCACCCCTCCACTTT. Translation gives CASSVDGSPLHF.

V usage is TRBV20-1 and J usage is TRBJ2-7; TRBD2 matches at 7 bases. The junction had 6 bases not matched to a gene; V was cut back by 4 bases and J by 6 bases. The CDR3 is 12 residues long. The germline CDR1 and CDR2 sequences are DFQATT and SNEGSKA (reference sequence). The CDR3 nucleotides are TGCAGTGCTATCGGACTAGACTTCGAGCAGTACTTC. Translated: CSAIGLDFEQYF.

This clonotype turned up a few times. V is TRBV30 and J is TRBJ2-5; 9 nucleotides match TRBD2. Germline CDR1 and CDR2: GTSNPN and SVGIG (reference sequence). CDR3 length: 16 amino acids. V lost 1 base and J lost 3; bases outside the gene matches: 9. The CDR3 bases are TGTGCCTGGAGTGCAGGGCTTCGCGGGGGGGAAGAGACCCAGTACTTC. It specifies CAWSAGLRGGEETQYF.

At least ten counts were recorded for this clonotype. The chain links TRBV12-3 or TRBV12-4 to TRBJ1-1; D unresolved. The CDR3 totals 15 residues. V lost 3 bases and J lost 2, with 13 bases in between. The CDR3 DNA is TGTGCCAGCAGTTTGTCTTGGGTGCCCAACACTGAAGCTTTCTTT. Its translation: CASSLSWVPNTEAFF.

This clonotype was detected many times. The rearrangement joins TRBV29-1 to TRBJ2-1; D may be TRBD2 (5 bases). The CDR3 is 16 residues long. V lost 0 bases, J lost 6 bases, and 18 bases lay in between. Germline lookup yields CDR1 SQVTM and CDR2 ANQGSEA. CDR3 nucleotide sequence: TGCAGCGTTGAAGATCTGCAGAGGGCCAGAGGCAATGAGCAGTTCTTC. It is translated as CSVEDLQRARGNEQFF.

This clonotype was picked up a small number of times. The chain employs TRBV20-1 and TRBJ2-5; 12 nucleotides match TRBD2. The CDR3 totals 18 residues. With V trimmed by 0 bases and J by 2 bases, 10 bases remained unmatched. The germline V gene has CDR1 DFQATT and CDR2 SNEGSKA (reference sequence). In nucleotides, the CDR3 is TGCAGTGCTAGAGATCCCCTAGCGGGGGGGCCCCTACAAGAGACCCAGTACTTC. The encoded protein is CSARDPLAGGPLQETQYF.

This rearrangement joins TRBV24-1 to TRBJ2-1; unclear D gene. This CDR3 is 13 amino acids long. Trimming took off 2 bases at V and 12 bases at J, with 13 bases between the two ends. Germline V CDR1 and CDR2: KGHDR, SFDVKD. The CDR3 reads CATSDSSYSRQFF. The DNA for the CDR3 is TGTGCCACCAGTGATTCCTCTTATTCGAGGCAGTTCTTC.

This sequence joins TRBV10-1 and TRBJ1-4; D remains ambiguous. Per the germline V gene, CDR1 is WNHNN and CDR2 is SYGVQD (reference sequence). V was clipped by 2 bases and J by 0 bases, with 7 bases between them. CDR3 length equals 15 residues. CDR3 sequence: CASSEGQSTNEKLFF. The CDR3 DNA sequence: TGCGCCAGCAGTGAGGGGCAGTCAACTAATGAAAAACTGTTTTTT.

This sequence joins TRBV7-2 and TRBJ2-1; D gene ambiguous. The CDR3 sequence is 11 residues long. Per germline, CDR1 SGHTA and CDR2 FQGNSA. Trimming removed 5 bases from V and 8 bases from J, with 7 bases in between. The DNA for the CDR3 is TGTGCCAGCAGCCCCCGGTATGAGCAGTTCTTC. This translates into CASSPRYEQFF.